This TCR beta chain was obtained from a study of T cell responses to AZD1222 COVID-19 vaccine. Study-level findings and limits: Most donors were white British, females outnumbered males, and clonal diversity was possibly underestimated.

As for this clone: What it recognizes is unknown.

The protocol was immunoSEQ multiplex PCR, while the TCRdb copy is restricted to in-frame clones and leaves out a portion. The sample lists around 140,000 clones; over 85% were seen once. Per germline, CDR1 SGHDN and CDR2 FVKESK. V was shortened by 2 bases and J by 0 bases, with 10 bases between the two germline ends. The CDR3 is 15 residues long. Source: peripheral blood, taken on day 0 of AZD1222 vaccination. This TCR derives from an adult in good health. The chain couples TRBV14 to TRBJ1-1, with D hard to call. The CDR3 reads CASSQLSLMNTEAFF. The CDR3 coding sequence is TGTGCCAGCAGCCAATTATCCCTTATGAACACTGAAGCTTTCTTT.